A selection of T cell receptor beta chains follows, all from one sample in a study of T cells and Merkel cell carcinoma outcomes. Using immunoSEQ multiplex PCR, the repertoire was profiled, and TCRdb retains in-frame clones only, with some absent. The sample consists of 1,400 to 1,500 clones, around nine tenths of them appearing once. Material: tumor tissue from Merkel cell carcinoma. The receptors here all came from a human donor with Merkel cell carcinoma. CDR3s include the opening cysteine and the closing phenylalanine or tryptophan. Rows may omit the clone size; those that give it use once, few, many or a size class.

V	J	size	CDR3
TRBV5-1	TRBJ2-7	.	CASSLVGTSYEQYF
TRBV20-1	TRBJ1-2	few	CSARVGGGYTF
TRBV18	TRBJ1-1	.	CASSFQGDTEAFF
TRBV11-1	TRBJ2-3	.	CASSPAGLSTDTQYF
TRBV7-9	TRBJ1-2	.	CASSYPRGGYTF
TRBV6-5	TRBJ1-2	.	CASSYSSRGKYGYTF
TRBV7-8	TRBJ1-2	.	CASSPQDLSGYTF
TRBV7-9	TRBJ1-1	.	CASSLGRGANTEAFF
TRBV18	TRBJ1-4	.	CASSRMPTNEKLFF
TRBV5-5	TRBJ2-5	.	CASSLVYEETQYF
TRBV5-4	TRBJ1-6	once	CASSRGRGSPLHF
TRBV4-1	TRBJ2-1	.	CASSLRTGSYNEQFF
TRBV7-8	TRBJ2-5	large	CASSPDWSQETQYF
TRBV5-8	TRBJ2-5	.	CASSFNGGPQETQYF
TRBV4-3	TRBJ2-1	.	CASSQTGSYNEQFF
TRBV18	TRBJ2-2	.	CASSPSVGGELFF
TRBV9	TRBJ2-3	few	CASSPTSGGVDTQYF
TRBV6-5	TRBJ2-7	once	CASRRQGPLYEQYF
TRBV27	TRBJ1-5	.	CASNIDSRSNQPQHF
TRBV20-1	TRBJ1-2	once	CSAGRPNTF
TRBV18	TRBJ2-1	.	CASSPRTDNEQFF
TRBV5-1	TRBJ1-5	.	CASSVTGGGNQPQHF
TRBV29-1	TRBJ1-2	.	CSVLGETNYGYTF
TRBV11-2	TRBJ1-6	.	CASSLVGRSPLHF
TRBV27	TRBJ2-7	.	CASSFRYEQYF
TRBV5-6	TRBJ1-6	.	CASSLAGRGSPLHF
TRBV2	TRBJ1-2	.	CASSGQGTYGYTF
TRBV5-1	TRBJ1-1	once	CASSLKFGGQGTEAFF
TRBV7-6	TRBJ2-1	.	CASSLGPASGNEQFF
TRBV9	TRBJ2-1	.	CASSVGPAGPSYNEQFF
TRBV30	TRBJ2-2	.	CAWNPLAANTGELFF
TRBV6-1	TRBJ2-5	.	CASSELGGQETQYF
TRBV5-6	TRBJ1-6	.	CASSAPGHRRSPLHF
TRBV7-6	TRBJ1-1	.	CASSLSGATEAFF
TRBV4-1	TRBJ1-2	.	CASSQGGFDYGYTF
TRBV30	TRBJ1-2	.	CAWTGTGNYGYTF
TRBV19	TRBJ1-2	once	CASSIDRLSGYTF
TRBV7-2	TRBJ1-1	.	CASSLGLGGNGRTEAFF
TRBV25-1	TRBJ2-7	.	CASTGQSNYEQYF
TRBV6-5	TRBJ2-5	.	CASSKGAARKETQYF
TRBV5-3	TRBJ2-1	.	CARSLAAGRAYNEQFF
TRBV19	TRBJ2-7	.	CASSIAGTYEQYF